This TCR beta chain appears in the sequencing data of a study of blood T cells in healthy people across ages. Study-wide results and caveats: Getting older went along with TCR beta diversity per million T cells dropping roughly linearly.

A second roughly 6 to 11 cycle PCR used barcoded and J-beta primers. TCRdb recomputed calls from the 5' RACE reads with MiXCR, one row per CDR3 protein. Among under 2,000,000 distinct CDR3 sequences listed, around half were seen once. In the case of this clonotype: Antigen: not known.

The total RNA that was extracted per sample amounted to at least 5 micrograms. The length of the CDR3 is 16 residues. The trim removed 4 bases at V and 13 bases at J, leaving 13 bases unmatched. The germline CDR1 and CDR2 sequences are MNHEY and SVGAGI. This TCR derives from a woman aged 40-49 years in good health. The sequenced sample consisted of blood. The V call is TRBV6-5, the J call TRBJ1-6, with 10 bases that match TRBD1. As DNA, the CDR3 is TGTGCCAGCAGTTCCTCGGCCGGGACAGGGGTTTCGCCCCTCCACTTT. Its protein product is CASSSSAGTGVSPLHF.